This record covers a single T cell receptor beta chain. CDR1 MGHRA and CDR2 YSYEKL come from the germline V gene. After removal of 1 base from V and 4 bases from J, the junction contained 6 bases not matched to a gene. This CDR3 has 16 residues. The data are from a study of blood T cell repertoires in COVID-19. Overall study: Samples of COVID-19 (acute and convalescent) were obtained from the United States, Italy and Spain.

Some clones are missing from TCRdb's copy, which holds only in-frame ones; the method was immunoSEQ multiplex PCR. This table has 390,000 or so clones, 90% appearing once. The chain combines TRBV4-1 with TRBJ1-5, with 8 bases lining up with TRBD1. The clonotype comes from a man younger than 35 with active or convalescent COVID-19. Sequencing was done on a sample of peripheral blood. The CDR3 coding sequence is TGCGCCAGCAGCCAAGGAGACAGGGGCGCAAATCAGCCCCAGCATTTT. Encoded protein: CASSQGDRGANQPQHF.